Listed here are 23 T cell receptor beta chains from one sample, sequenced in a study of CD8+CD57+ T cells in acquired aplastic anemia. CDR3 and TCR beta VDJ profiling relied on a genomic DNA template. TCRdb ran MiXCR on the reads and lists one entry per CDR3 protein. The repertoire holds about 64,000 distinct CDR3 sequences, with roughly 54% as singletons. Sequencing input: sorted CD4+, CD8+, or CD8+CD57+ T cells (not recorded which) from PBMCs. These receptor sequences come from a human donor in good health, serving as a control.

This chain joins TRBV20-1 and TRBJ1-2, with 7 bases that match TRBD1. This CDR3 spans 13 amino acids. Germline values: CDR1 DFQATT, CDR2 SNEGSKA (reference sequence). In DNA, the CDR3 is TGCATCGGGGACAGCTATAACAACTATGGCTACACCTTC. Encoded protein: CIGDSYNNYGYTF.

The J gene is TRBJ2-3, the V gene TRBV7-2, with 7 bases aligning to TRBD2. CDR1 is SGHTA and CDR2 is FQGNSA in the germline V gene. This CDR3 is 14 amino acids long. The V and J ends lost 5 bases and 1 base, in that order; junction bases with no gene match: 3. The CDR3 sequence is CASSATSGTDTQYF. The CDR3 bases are TGTGCCAGCAGCGCTACTAGCGGCACAGATACGCAGTATTTT.

This clonotype was detected ten times or more. The genes are TRBV5-1 and TRBJ2-5; perhaps TRBD2 as D (5 bases). V lost 1 base to trimming and J lost 5 bases, with 15 bases between them. This CDR3 spans 15 amino acids. The germline gives CDR1 SGHRS, CDR2 YFSETQ. The CDR3 region is CASSLFEGAVETQYF. CDR3 nucleotides: TGCGCCAGCAGCTTGTTCGAGGGAGCAGTCGAGACCCAGTACTTC.

This clonotype was counted between two and nine times. The chain links TRBV25-1 to TRBJ1-6; unclear D gene. Per the germline V gene, CDR1 is MGHDK and CDR2 is SYGVNS. CDR3 length: 13 residues. V gave up 8 bases and J gave up 9 bases, with 14 bases separating them. This CDR3 reads CASFGPMGSPLHF. CDR3 in DNA: TGTGCCAGCTTCGGACCCATGGGTTCACCCCTCCACTTT.

The V call is TRBV11-2, the J call TRBJ2-5; possibly TRBD2 for D (5 bases). The CDR3 is made up of 14 amino acids. CDR1 is SGHAT, CDR2 FQNNGV, per germline. Trimming took off 5 bases at V and 5 bases at J, with 15 bases between the two ends. The CDR3 protein is CASSAGQGLETQYF. Written as DNA, the CDR3 is TGTGCCAGCAGCGCGGGTCAAGGGTTGGAGACCCAGTACTTC.

This clonotype was seen many times. The rearrangement links TRBV9 to TRBJ2-1; D remains ambiguous. This CDR3 comprises 16 residues. Trimming shortened V by 4 bases and J by 0 bases, and 14 bases separated the two germline ends. Germline CDR1 SGDLS, CDR2 YYNGEE. The CDR3 region has the DNA TGTGCCAGCAGCTTCCAACCCATGAGCTCCTACAATGAGCAGTTCTTC. Translated, it gives CASSFQPMSSYNEQFF.

The rearrangement joins TRBV10-1 to TRBJ2-7, with D unresolved. V was clipped by 0 bases and J by 1 base, with 4 bases between them. This CDR3 has 13 amino acids. CDR1 is WNHNN, CDR2 SYGVQD, per germline (reference sequence). The CDR3 loop reads CASSESGSYEQYF. CDR3 in DNA: TGCGCCAGCAGTGAGTCAGGATCCTACGAGCAGTACTTC.

The chain couples TRBV7-2 to TRBJ2-7, with 10 nucleotides matching TRBD1. The CDR3 is made up of 15 amino acids. Germline trimming cut 2 bases from V and 4 bases from J; bases unmatched to any gene: 5. Germline V CDR1 and CDR2: SGHTA, FQGNSA. Here the CDR3 reads CASSLLSGQGYEQYF. CDR3 bases: TGTGCCAGCAGCTTATTATCGGGACAGGGGTACGAGCAGTACTTC.

The rearrangement links TRBV20-1 to TRBJ2-2; 9 nucleotides match TRBD1. The germline V gene has CDR1 DFQATT and CDR2 SNEGSKA (reference sequence). There are 13 residues in the CDR3. With 6 bases clipped from V and 5 bases from J, the junction kept 4 bases outside the gene matches. The CDR3 region is CSARDRDTGELFF. For the CDR3, the DNA is TGCAGTGCCCGGGACAGGGATACCGGGGAGCTGTTTTTT.

With respect to this clonotype: A read error may be the cause here, since a much bigger clone is one base away. This chain links TRBV11-2 with TRBJ1-5; tentative D call: TRBD1 (5 bases). CDR3 length: 16 residues. The germline V gene encodes CDR1 SGHAT and CDR2 FQNNGV. The CDR3: CVSSLTGRGPNQPQHF. The DNA for the CDR3 is TGTGTCAGCAGCTTAACAGGAAGGGGTCCAAATCAGCCCCAGCATTTT. Full variable domain (missing parts from reference TRBV11-2 and TRBJ1-5): EAGVAQSPRYKIIEKRQSVAFWCNPISGHATLYWYQQILGQGPKLLIQFQNNGVVDDSQLPKDRFSAERLKGVDSTLKIQPAKLEDSAVYLCVSSLTGRGPNQPQHFGDGTRLSIL.

With regard to this clonotype: Just one base apart from a much larger clone, this may be a read error. The chain recombines TRBV18 with TRBJ2-5, with D tentatively TRBD2 (6 bases). The CDR3 contains 16 residues. Germline CDR1 reads KGHSH; CDR2 reads LQKENI. The CDR3 DNA is TGTGCCAGCTCACCGGCGGGGACCGCCCTACAAGAGGCCCAGTACTTC. Protein sequence: CASSPAGTALQEAQYF. Complete variable domain (other parts from reference TRBV18 and TRBJ2-5): NAGVMQNPRHLVRRRGQEARLRCSPMKGHSHVYWYRQLPEEGLKFMVYLQKENIIDESGMPKERFSAEFPKEGPSILRIQQVVRGDSAAYFCASSPAGTALQEAQYFGPGTRLLVL.

This clonotype was observed at least ten times. The V call is TRBV12-5, the J call TRBJ2-1; possibly TRBD2 for D (6 bases). The germline CDR1 and CDR2 sequences are LGHNT and FRNRAP. Deletions cut 0 bases from V and 0 bases from J, with 21 bases between. The CDR3 contains 20 residues. The CDR3 loop is CASGLVVGTQVIYSYNEQFF. The CDR3 nucleotides are TGTGCTAGTGGTTTGGTAGTGGGGACTCAAGTGATATACTCCTACAATGAGCAGTTCTTC.

This clonotype was counted many times. Its ends do not fully match the called genes, so a read error is possible. The chain has TRBV20-1 and TRBJ2-3; 7 nucleotides line up with TRBD2. The germline V gene has CDR1 DFQATT and CDR2 SNEGSKA (reference sequence). The CDR3 is 12 amino acids. The DNA for the CDR3 is TGCAGTCCTAGCGGAAGCACAGATACGCAGTATTTT. Its protein product is CSPSGSTDTQYF.

This clonotype was seen ten or more times. The chain is built from TRBV7-8 and TRBJ2-1; D gene ambiguous. Germline CDR1 and CDR2: SGHVS and FQNEAQ. The CDR3 length is 16 residues. V lost 2 bases and J 4 bases, leaving 15 bases between the germline ends. The CDR3 DNA reads as TGTGCCAGCAGCTTATTGCTAACCTTGGTGTACAATGAGCAGTTCTTC. It is translated as CASSLLLTLVYNEQFF.

The sample holds one count of this clonotype. V usage is TRBV15 and J usage is TRBJ2-5; 9 bases align to TRBD1. The CDR3 consists of 15 residues. Germline CDR1 is LNHNV and CDR2 is YYDKDF (reference sequence). V lost 1 base and J lost 2; bases outside the gene matches: 2. CDR3 loop: CATSRVGQGQETQYF. The CDR3 region has the DNA TGTGCCACCAGCAGAGTAGGACAGGGGCAAGAGACCCAGTACTTC.

This clonotype was seen more than once but under ten times. V and J are TRBV9 and TRBJ2-3; 9 nucleotides agree with TRBD2. V lost 3 bases and J lost 5; bases outside the gene matches: 4. Germline V CDR1 and CDR2: SGDLS, YYNGEE. This CDR3 has 14 residues. DNA of the CDR3: TGTGCCAGCAGCGAGCGGGAGGTAGGAGATACGCAGTATTTT. This sequence encodes CASSEREVGDTQYF.

In this sample, this clonotype turned up many times. The chain joins TRBV9 to TRBJ2-1, with D perhaps being TRBD1 or TRBD2 (5 bases each). The V end lost 3 bases, the J end lost 8 bases, and 18 bases lay between the germline ends. This CDR3 has 15 residues. Germline V lookup: CDR1 SGDLS, CDR2 YYNGEE. CDR3 sequence: CASSASPTLGDEQFF. The DNA for the CDR3 is TGTGCCAGCAGCGCAAGCCCAACCTTGGGGGATGAGCAGTTCTTC.

The chain uses TRBV10-3 and TRBJ2-7; D is unclear. The CDR3 is 14 amino acids. Germline V lookup: CDR1 ENHRY, CDR2 SYGVKD. Trimming pared 5 bases from V and 1 base from J, leaving 12 bases between. CDR3 in amino acids: CAISKEKISYEQYF. The CDR3 DNA follows: TGTGCCATCAGTAAAGAGAAAATATCCTACGAGCAGTACTTC.

This clonotype is judged medium-sized. The rearrangement links TRBV15 to TRBJ1-1, with TRBD1 as a possible D gene (6 bases). This CDR3 contains 15 residues. The germline V and J ends were trimmed by 1 base and 4 bases, with 13 bases remaining between them. The V gene's germline CDR1 is LNHNV and CDR2 YYDKDF (reference sequence). The CDR3 is CATSRGGGAGTEAFF. CDR3 sequence (DNA): TGTGCCACCAGCAGAGGTGGGGGGGCGGGCACTGAAGCTTTCTTT.

This clonotype is classed as medium-sized. The genes are TRBV10-3 and TRBJ1-5, with D unclear. The CDR3 totals 13 residues. CDR1 is ENHRY and CDR2 is SYGVKD in the germline V gene. Trimming took 2 bases from V and 4 from J, leaving 6 bases between them. This chain's CDR3 is CAISEGLNQPQHF. CDR3 nucleotides: TGTGCCATCAGTGAGGGCCTTAATCAGCCCCAGCATTTT.

The chain recombines TRBV15 with TRBJ2-6, with no clear D. The CDR3 spans 15 residues. Trimming shortened V by 0 bases and J by 2 bases, and 5 bases separated the two germline ends. Germline V CDR1 and CDR2: LNHNV, YYDKDF (reference sequence). The CDR3: CATSRDQTGANVLTF. The DNA for the CDR3 is TGTGCCACCAGCAGAGATCAAACTGGGGCCAACGTCCTGACTTTC.

This clonotype is judged medium-sized. V is TRBV24-1 and J is TRBJ2-7; TRBD2 matches at 8 bases. V lost 7 bases, J lost 6 bases, and 10 bases stayed unmatched. The germline CDR1 and CDR2 sequences are KGHDR and SFDVKD. The CDR3 runs to 14 residues. CDR3 sequence reads: CATSPGLGRREQYF. CDR3 coding DNA: TGTGCCACCAGCCCGGGACTAGGGCGTCGCGAGCAGTACTTC.

The chain is built from TRBV7-6 and TRBJ2-7; the D gene could be TRBD1 or TRBD2 (5 bases each). Germline-derived CDR1 and CDR2 are SGHVS and FNYEAQ. CDR3 size: 16 residues. With 2 bases removed from V and 3 bases from J, the gap between germline ends came to 17 bases. The CDR3 sequence: CASSLIPGTEVYEQYF. The CDR3, as DNA: TGTGCCAGCAGCTTAATTCCAGGGACGGAAGTCTACGAGCAGTACTTC.